This T cell receptor (beta chain) was sequenced in a study of neurological immune-mediated disorders. The CDR3 totals 13 residues. V was clipped by 4 bases and J by 6 bases, with 10 bases between them. CDR1 is SGHKS and CDR2 is YYEKEE in the germline V gene (reference sequence). This clonotype was counted many times. Its antigen is as yet unknown. Study-wide results and caveats: Multiple sclerosis was found to have the least TCR clonal expansion, below healthy controls, and HTLV-1-associated myelopathy the most.

A single record per CDR3 protein comes from TCRdb applying MiXCR to the 5' RACE reads. The sample shows around 46,000 distinct CDR3 sequences, about 1.8% of them seen only once. This rearrangement joins TRBV5-5 to TRBJ2-2, with D perhaps matching TRBD2 (5 bases). The TCR sequence derives from a middle-aged woman with multiple sclerosis. The sample was PBMCs. The CDR3 loop reads CASSPKAAGELFF. CDR3 bases: TGTGCCAGCAGCCCCAAAGCGGCCGGGGAGCTGTTTTTT. The full variable domain, completed using reference TRBV5-5 and TRBJ2-2, is DAGVTQSPTHLIKTRGQQVTLRCSPISGHKSVSWYQQVLGQGPQFIFQYYEKEERGRGNFPDRFSARQFPNYSSELNVNALLLGDSALYLCASSPKAAGELFFGEGSRLTVL.